Here is one T cell receptor beta chain with its context. Its cognate antigen is unknown. For TCR beta, libraries came from iRepertoire HTBI primers and Arm-PCR of CDR3 regions. MiXCR was run by TCRdb on the multiplex PCR reads, yielding one entry per CDR3 protein. Found here are 400,000 to 500,000 distinct CDR3 sequences, 12% to 15% of them singletons; the top ten hold approximately 19%. This CDR3 has 18 residues. The germline V gene encodes CDR1 MGHRA and CDR2 YSYEKL. J gave up 6 bases and V 1 base, and 12 bases lay outside the gene matches. Stated time point: newly diagnosed GD, antithyroid drugs for less than 3 months. PBMCs provided the RNA from which the TCR library was made. The entry originates in a study of regulatory T cells in long-lasting Graves disease. On the study more broadly: Graves' patients diagnosed newly had used antithyroid drugs under 3 months.

Notes on the study in general: Persistent disease exhibited a predilection for TRBV28, TRBJ1-2 and TRBJ2-5.

This same sample was also part of a study on T cells in Graves' hyperthyroidism and ophthalmopathy. As that report states: Hyperthyroidism, newly diagnosed and lasting under 2 months, affected patients aged 18 to 65.

The chain couples TRBV4-1 to TRBJ2-4; 10 positions match TRBD2. This TCR was sampled from a woman aged 50 to 60 with Graves disease. Sequenced here: peripheral blood mononuclear cells (PBMCs), sampled at new diagnosis, from a patient treated with antithyroid drugs. The CDR3 sequence: CASSQGLSGRARGNIQYF. The DNA of the CDR3 is TGCGCCAGCAGCCAAGGGTTAAGCGGGAGGGCCCGGGGAAACATTCAGTACTTC.